Given below is one TCR beta chain in context. The PCR employed 60 Vbeta primers together with 13 Jbeta primers. Assay used: immunoSEQ multiplex PCR; TCRdb lists only in-frame clones, some missing. The sample has approximately 120,000 clones; less than 85% are singletons. This sample is drawn from a study of cytomegalovirus exposure and HLA in healthy donors. The CDR3 contains 19 residues. This clonotype was obtained from a man younger than 35 in good health and CMV-seropositive. This rearrangement joins TRBV21-1 to TRBJ1-5; the table names TRBD1, a call not compared with the DNA. TRBV21-1 is labeled a pseudogene. Material: PBMCs. This CDR3 reads CASSKTYGTPNHSNQPQHF. The CDR3 coding sequence is TGTGCCAGCAGCAAAACCTACGGGACACCTAACCATAGCAATCAGCCCCAGCATTTT.